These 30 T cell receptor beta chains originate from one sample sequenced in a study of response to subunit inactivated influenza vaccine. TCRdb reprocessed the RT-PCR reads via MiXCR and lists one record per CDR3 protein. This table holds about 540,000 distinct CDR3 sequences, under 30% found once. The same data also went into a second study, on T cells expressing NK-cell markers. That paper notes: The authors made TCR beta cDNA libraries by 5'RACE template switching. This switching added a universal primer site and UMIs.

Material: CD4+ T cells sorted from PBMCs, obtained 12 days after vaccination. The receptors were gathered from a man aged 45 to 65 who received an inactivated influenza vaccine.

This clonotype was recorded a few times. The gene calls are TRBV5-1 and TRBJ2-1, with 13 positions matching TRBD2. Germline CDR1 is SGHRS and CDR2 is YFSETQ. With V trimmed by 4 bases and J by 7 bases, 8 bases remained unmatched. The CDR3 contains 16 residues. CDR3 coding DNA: TGCGCCAGCAGCGTCCGACTAGCGGGGGGAGGGAATGAGCAGTTCTTC. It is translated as CASSVRLAGGGNEQFF.

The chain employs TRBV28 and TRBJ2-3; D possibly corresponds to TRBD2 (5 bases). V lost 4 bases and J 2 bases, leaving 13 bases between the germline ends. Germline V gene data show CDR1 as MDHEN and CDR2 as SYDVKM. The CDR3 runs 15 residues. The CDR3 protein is CASSSSGLSTDTQYF. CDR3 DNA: TGTGCCAGCAGTTCAAGCGGCCTATCCACAGATACGCAGTATTTT.

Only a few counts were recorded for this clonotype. The CDR3 bases are TGTGCCAGCACTAAGGGGCAGGTTGAAGCTTTCTTT. Translating it yields CASTKGQVEAFF. This chain uses TRBV2 with TRBJ1-1; TRBD1 might be the D (5 bases). The CDR3 spans 12 residues. Germline loops: CDR1 SNHLY, CDR2 FYNNEI. V lost 7 bases to trimming and J lost 7 bases, with 13 bases between them.

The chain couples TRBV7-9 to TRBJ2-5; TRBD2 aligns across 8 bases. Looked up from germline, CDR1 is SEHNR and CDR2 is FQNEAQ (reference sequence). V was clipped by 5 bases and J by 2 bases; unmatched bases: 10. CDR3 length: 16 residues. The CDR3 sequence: CASSLTGTRAQETQYF. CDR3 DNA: TGTGCCAGCAGCCTCACAGGGACTAGGGCACAAGAGACCCAGTACTTC.

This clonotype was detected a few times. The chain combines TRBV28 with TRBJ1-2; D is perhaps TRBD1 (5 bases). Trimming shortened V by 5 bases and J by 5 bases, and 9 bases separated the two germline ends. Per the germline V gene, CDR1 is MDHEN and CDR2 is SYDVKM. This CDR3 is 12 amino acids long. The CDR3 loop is CASSRKGYGYTF. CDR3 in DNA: TGTGCCAGCAGTAGGAAGGGGTATGGCTACACCTTC.

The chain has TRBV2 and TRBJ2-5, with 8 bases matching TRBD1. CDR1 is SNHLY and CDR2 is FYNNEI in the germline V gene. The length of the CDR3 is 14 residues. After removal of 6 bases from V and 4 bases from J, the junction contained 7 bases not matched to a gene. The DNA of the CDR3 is TGTGCCAGCAGCCCGACAGGGGACGGAGAGACCCAGTACTTC. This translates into CASSPTGDGETQYF. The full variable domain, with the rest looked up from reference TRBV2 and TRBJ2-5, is EPEVTQTPSHQVTQMGQEVILRCVPISNHLYFYWYRQILGQKVEFLVSFYNNEISEKSEIFDDQFSVERPDGSNFTLKIRSTKLEDSAMYFCASSPTGDGETQYFGPGTRLLVL.

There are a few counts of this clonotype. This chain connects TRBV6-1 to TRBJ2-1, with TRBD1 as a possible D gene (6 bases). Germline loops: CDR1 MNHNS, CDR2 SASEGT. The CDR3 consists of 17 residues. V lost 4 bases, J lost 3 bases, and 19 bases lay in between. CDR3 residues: CASSGRTGTSYYNEQFF. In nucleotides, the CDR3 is TGTGCCAGCAGTGGCCGAACCGGGACATCATACTACAATGAGCAGTTCTTC.

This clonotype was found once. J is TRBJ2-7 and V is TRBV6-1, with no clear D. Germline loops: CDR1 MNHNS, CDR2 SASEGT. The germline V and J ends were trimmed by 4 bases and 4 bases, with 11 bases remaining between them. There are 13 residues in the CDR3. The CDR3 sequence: CASSVGVVYEQYF. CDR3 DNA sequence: TGTGCCAGCAGTGTGGGTGTAGTGTACGAGCAGTACTTC.

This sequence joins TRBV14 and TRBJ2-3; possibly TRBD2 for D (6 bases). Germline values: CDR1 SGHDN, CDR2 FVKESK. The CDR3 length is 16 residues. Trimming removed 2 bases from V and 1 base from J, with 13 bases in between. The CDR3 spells CASSQRPGARTDTQYF. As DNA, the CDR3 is TGTGCCAGCAGCCAACGGCCGGGAGCCCGCACAGATACGCAGTATTTT.

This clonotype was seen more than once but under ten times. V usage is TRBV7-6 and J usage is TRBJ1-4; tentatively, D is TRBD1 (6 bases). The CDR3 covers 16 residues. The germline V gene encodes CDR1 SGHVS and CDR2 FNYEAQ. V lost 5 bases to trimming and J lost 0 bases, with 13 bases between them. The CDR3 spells CASSEDSGATNEKLFF. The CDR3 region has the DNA TGTGCCAGCAGCGAGGACAGTGGGGCAACTAATGAAAAACTGTTTTTT.

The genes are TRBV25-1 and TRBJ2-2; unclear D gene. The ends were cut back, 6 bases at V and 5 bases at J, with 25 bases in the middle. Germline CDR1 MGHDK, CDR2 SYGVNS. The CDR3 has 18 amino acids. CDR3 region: CASRPTKEDCQVTGELFF. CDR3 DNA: TGTGCCAGCAGGCCCACAAAAGAAGACTGTCAAGTAACCGGGGAGCTGTTTTTT.

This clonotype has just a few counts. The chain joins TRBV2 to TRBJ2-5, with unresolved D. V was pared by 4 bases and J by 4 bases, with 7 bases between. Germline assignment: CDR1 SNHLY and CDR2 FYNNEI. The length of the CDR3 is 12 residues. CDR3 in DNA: TGTGCCAGCAGTGTATCAGCAGAGACCCAGTACTTC. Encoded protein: CASSVSAETQYF.

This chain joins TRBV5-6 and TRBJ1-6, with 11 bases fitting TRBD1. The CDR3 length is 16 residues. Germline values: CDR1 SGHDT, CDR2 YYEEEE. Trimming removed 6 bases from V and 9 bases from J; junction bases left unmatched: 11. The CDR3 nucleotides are TGTGCCAGCACCGGGGGGACAGGGGGAACCATTTCACCCCTCCACTTT. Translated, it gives CASTGGTGGTISPLHF.

The CDR3 DNA sequence: TGTGCCAGCAGCTTATGGACTAGATCGCAAGAGACCCAGTACTTC. Translating gives CASSLWTRSQETQYF. This chain connects TRBV7-6 to TRBJ2-5; TRBD2 aligns across 7 bases. The germline V gene encodes CDR1 SGHVS and CDR2 FNYEAQ. The CDR3 is 15 amino acids. With 2 bases clipped from V and 2 bases from J, the junction kept 5 bases outside the gene matches.

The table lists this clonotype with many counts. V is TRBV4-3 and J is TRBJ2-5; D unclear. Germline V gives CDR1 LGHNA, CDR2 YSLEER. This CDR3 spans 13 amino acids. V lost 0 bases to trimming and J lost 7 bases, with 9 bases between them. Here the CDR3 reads CASSQDFAGTQYF. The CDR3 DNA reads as TGCGCCAGCAGCCAAGATTTTGCTGGGACCCAGTACTTC.

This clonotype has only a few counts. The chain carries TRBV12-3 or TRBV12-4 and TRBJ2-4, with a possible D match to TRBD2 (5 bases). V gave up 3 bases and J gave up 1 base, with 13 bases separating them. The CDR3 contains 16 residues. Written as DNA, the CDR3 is TGTGCCAGCAGTTTTTCTGGGAGTCAGGCCAAAAACATTCAGTACTTC. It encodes CASSFSGSQAKNIQYF.

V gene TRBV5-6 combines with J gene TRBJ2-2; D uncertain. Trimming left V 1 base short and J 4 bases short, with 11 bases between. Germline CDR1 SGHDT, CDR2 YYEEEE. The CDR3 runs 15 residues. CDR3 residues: CASSLRPVGTGELFF. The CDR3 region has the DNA TGTGCCAGCAGCTTGAGACCCGTAGGCACCGGGGAGCTGTTTTTT.

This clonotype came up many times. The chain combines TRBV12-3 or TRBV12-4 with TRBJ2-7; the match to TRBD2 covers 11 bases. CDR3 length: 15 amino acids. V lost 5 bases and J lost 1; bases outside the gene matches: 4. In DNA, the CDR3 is TGTGCCAGCAGTCCCGGGACTAGCGGATCCTACGAGCAGTACTTC. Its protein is CASSPGTSGSYEQYF.

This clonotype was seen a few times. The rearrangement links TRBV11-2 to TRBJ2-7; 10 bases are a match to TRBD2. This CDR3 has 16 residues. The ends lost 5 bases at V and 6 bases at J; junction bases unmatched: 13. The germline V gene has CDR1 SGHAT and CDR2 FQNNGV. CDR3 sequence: CASSIRTSGEFREQYF. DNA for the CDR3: TGTGCCAGCAGCATAAGGACTAGCGGCGAATTTCGCGAGCAGTACTTC.

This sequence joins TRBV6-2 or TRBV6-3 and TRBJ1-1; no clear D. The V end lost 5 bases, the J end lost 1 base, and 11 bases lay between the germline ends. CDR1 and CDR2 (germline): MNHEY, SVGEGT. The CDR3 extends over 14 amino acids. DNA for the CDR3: TGTGCCAGCAGTAAGGGCAGGCCGAACACTGAAGCTTTCTTT. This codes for CASSKGRPNTEAFF.

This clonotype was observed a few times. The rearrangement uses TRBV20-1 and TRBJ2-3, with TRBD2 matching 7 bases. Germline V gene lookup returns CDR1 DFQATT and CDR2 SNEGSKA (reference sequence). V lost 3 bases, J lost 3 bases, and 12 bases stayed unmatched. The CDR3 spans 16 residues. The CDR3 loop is CSARRGGSLYTDTQYF. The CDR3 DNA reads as TGCAGTGCTAGGAGGGGCGGGAGTCTATATACAGATACGCAGTATTTT.

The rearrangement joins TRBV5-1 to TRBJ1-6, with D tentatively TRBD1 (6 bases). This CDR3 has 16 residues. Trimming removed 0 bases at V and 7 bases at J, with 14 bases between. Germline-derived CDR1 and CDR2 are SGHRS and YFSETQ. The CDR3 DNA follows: TGCGCCAGCAGCTTGGCCCCACAGGGACCCAATTCACCCCTCCACTTT. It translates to CASSLAPQGPNSPLHF.

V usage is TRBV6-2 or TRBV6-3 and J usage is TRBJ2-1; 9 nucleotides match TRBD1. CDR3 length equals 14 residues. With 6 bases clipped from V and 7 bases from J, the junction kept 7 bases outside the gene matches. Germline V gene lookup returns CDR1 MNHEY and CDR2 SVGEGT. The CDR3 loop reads CASRTGGAANEQFF. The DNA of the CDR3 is TGTGCCAGCAGAACAGGGGGCGCGGCGAATGAGCAGTTCTTC.

This CDR3 is CASSLNAVVNTEAFF. As DNA, the CDR3 is TGTGCCAGCAGCCTCAACGCGGTTGTGAACACTGAAGCTTTCTTT. This chain uses TRBV7-8 with TRBJ1-1; D is ambiguous. With 5 bases removed from V and 0 bases from J, the gap between germline ends came to 13 bases. The CDR3 contains 15 residues. Germline CDR1 SGHVS, CDR2 FQNEAQ. Variable domain in full (rest from reference TRBV7-8 and TRBJ1-1): GAGVSQSPRYKVAKRGQDVALRCDPISGHVSLFWYQQALGQGPEFLTYFQNEAQLDKSGLPSDRFFAERPEGSVSTLKIQRTQQEDSAVYLCASSLNAVVNTEAFFGQGTRLTVV.

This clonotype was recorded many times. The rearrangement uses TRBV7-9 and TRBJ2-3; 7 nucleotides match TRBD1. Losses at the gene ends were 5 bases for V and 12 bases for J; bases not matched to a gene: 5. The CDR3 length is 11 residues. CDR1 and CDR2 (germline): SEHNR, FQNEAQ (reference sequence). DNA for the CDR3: TGTGCCAGCAGCGCTGGGACAGCTCAGTATTTT. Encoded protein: CASSAGTAQYF.

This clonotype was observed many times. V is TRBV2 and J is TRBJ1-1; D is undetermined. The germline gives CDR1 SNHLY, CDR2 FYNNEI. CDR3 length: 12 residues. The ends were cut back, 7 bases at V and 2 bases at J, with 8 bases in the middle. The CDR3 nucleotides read TGTGCCAGCAAGCCCCAAAACACTGAAGCTTTCTTT. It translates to CASKPQNTEAFF.

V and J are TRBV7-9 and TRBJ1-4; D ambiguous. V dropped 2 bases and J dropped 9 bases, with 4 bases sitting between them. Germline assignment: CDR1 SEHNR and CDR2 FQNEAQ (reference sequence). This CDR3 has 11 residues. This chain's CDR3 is CASSLNQKLFF. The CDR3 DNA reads TGTGCCAGCAGCTTAAACCAAAAACTGTTTTTT.

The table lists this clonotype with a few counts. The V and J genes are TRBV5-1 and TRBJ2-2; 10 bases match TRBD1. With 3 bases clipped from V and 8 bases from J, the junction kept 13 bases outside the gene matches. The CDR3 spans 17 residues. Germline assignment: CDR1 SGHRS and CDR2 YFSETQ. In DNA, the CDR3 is TGCGCCAGCAGCTCCAATTTACCGGGACAGGGGAGTGGGGAGCTGTTTTTT. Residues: CASSSNLPGQGSGELFF.

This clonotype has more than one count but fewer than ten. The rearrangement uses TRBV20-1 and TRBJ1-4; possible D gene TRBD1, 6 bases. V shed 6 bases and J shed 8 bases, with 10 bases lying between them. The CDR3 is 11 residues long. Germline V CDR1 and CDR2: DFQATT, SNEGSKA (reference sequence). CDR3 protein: CSARGWEKLFF. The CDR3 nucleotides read TGCAGTGCAAGGGGGTGGGAAAAACTGTTTTTT.

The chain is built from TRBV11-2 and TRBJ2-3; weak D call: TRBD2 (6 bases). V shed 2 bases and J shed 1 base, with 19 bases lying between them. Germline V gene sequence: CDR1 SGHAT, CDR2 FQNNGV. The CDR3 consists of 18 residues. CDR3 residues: CASSLRIGGFKGTDTQYF. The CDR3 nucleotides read TGTGCCAGCAGCTTACGTATCGGAGGGTTTAAGGGCACAGATACGCAGTATTTT.